This paragraph covers one T cell receptor beta chain sequence. Its specificity is not known. Coverage ceases 3 residues before the CDR3 finishes, and the germline J gene fills in the end. This sample is part of a study of T cells in women clearing cervical HPV infection. Broader study findings: Unknown T-cell numbers per sample may underlie the richness differences. Repertoire richness, not evenness, was significantly elevated in CIN3+ cases versus controls.

The CDR3 has 15 residues. V was clipped by 5 bases and J by 2 bases; unmatched bases: 5. Per the germline V gene, CDR1 is SEHNR and CDR2 is FQNEAQ (reference sequence). Libraries were prepared by immunoSEQ multiplex PCR; TCRdb keeps only in-frame clonotypes and omits some of them. The table lists about 22,000 clones. The material sequenced was blood buffy coat. This receptor was taken from a woman aged 18 to 75 with a cervical HPV16 infection that either progressed to CIN3+ or cleared (not recorded which). The chain employs TRBV7-9 and TRBJ1-1; TRBD1 aligns across 10 bases. CDR3 protein: CASSVRDRGNTEAFF. Incomplete CDR3 DNA: TGTGCCAGCAGCGTACGGGACAGGGGAAACACTGAA.